The rows below give T cell receptor beta chains drawn from one sample of a study of T cell responses to AZD1222 COVID-19 vaccine. The table came from immunoSEQ multiplex PCR; TCRdb's copy has only in-frame clones and leaves some out. The sample holds 90,000 to 130,000 clones; over 75% are singletons and the top ten take roughly 4.5%. The source was peripheral blood, collected on day 0 of AZD1222 vaccination. The receptors originated from an adult in good health. CDR3s include the opening cysteine and the closing phenylalanine or tryptophan. The D gene is left open where the match is weak. Rows give clone size only sometimes, using once, few, many, or a class for an expanded clone.

abundance	v_gene	j_gene	d_gene	CDR3aa	CDR3nt
.	TRBV9	TRBJ2-4	.	CASSAPGNIQYF	TGTGCCAGCAGCGCCCCCGGGAACATTCAGTACTTC
.	TRBV6-5	TRBJ1-2	TRBD1	CASTDRAFNGYTF	TGTGCCAGCACCGACAGGGCGTTTAATGGCTACACCTTC
.	TRBV7-2	TRBJ1-1	TRBD1	CASSPTHNRGGLYTEAFF	TGTGCCAGCAGCCCGACACACAACAGGGGGGGACTGTACACTGAAGCTTTCTTT
.	TRBV28	TRBJ2-3	.	CASSAGSPPPQYF	TGTGCCAGCAGCGCTGGGAGTCCCCCCCCGCAGTATTTT
few	TRBV28	TRBJ2-7	.	CASTVGGTGSYEQYF	TGTGCCAGCACCGTCGGGGGGACAGGTTCCTACGAGCAGTACTTC
.	TRBV11-2	TRBJ1-4	.	CASSKSGVTNEKLFF	TGTGCCAGCAGCAAATCGGGGGTCACTAATGAAAAACTGTTTTTT
once	TRBV9	TRBJ2-5	.	CASSVEGAETQYF	TGTGCCAGCAGCGTAGAAGGGGCAGAGACCCAGTACTTC
.	TRBV5-5	TRBJ2-3	TRBD2	CASRTLPSSGGTDTQYF	TGTGCCAGCAGAACTCTCCCTTCTAGCGGGGGCACAGATACGCAGTATTTT
.	TRBV29-1	TRBJ2-7	TRBD1	CSVRKPGQGYEQYF	TGCAGCGTGCGAAAACCGGGACAGGGCTACGAGCAGTACTTC
once	TRBV5-4	TRBJ1-3	.	CASSSRPELLSGNTIYF	TGTGCCAGCAGCTCCCGCCCCGAACTCCTCTCTGGAAACACCATATATTTT
.	TRBV28	TRBJ1-4	.	CASSPSGGRREKLFF	TGTGCCAGCAGTCCCTCCGGGGGGAGGAGGGAAAAACTGTTTTTT
.	TRBV9	TRBJ1-1	.	CASTAHGQGEAFF	TGTGCCAGCACGGCGCACGGGCAGGGTGAAGCTTTCTTT
once	TRBV18	TRBJ1-1	TRBD1	CASSAGTGNTEAFF	TGTGCCAGCTCAGCCGGGACAGGGAACACTGAAGCTTTCTTT
.	TRBV30	TRBJ1-4	TRBD1	CAWSPGTGYEKLFF	TGTGCCTGGAGCCCCGGGACAGGGTATGAAAAACTGTTTTTT
.	TRBV2	TRBJ1-1	.	CASVFTPSITEAFF	TGTGCCAGCGTTTTTACGCCTTCGATCACTGAAGCTTTCTTT
once	TRBV3-1/TRBV3-2	TRBJ1-5	.	CASSQGDHNQPQHF	TGTGCCAGCAGCCAAGGGGACCACAATCAGCCCCAGCATTTT
few	TRBV3-1/TRBV3-2	TRBJ1-2	TRBD1	CASSRGTGESYGYTF	TGTGCCAGCAGCCGCGGGACAGGGGAATCCTATGGCTACACCTTC
.	TRBV28	TRBJ2-2	.	CASSLSLNTGELFF	TGTGCCAGCAGTTTATCTCTGAACACCGGGGAGCTGTTTTTT
few	TRBV6-2/TRBV6-3	TRBJ1-2	.	CASSGLGGYTF	TGTGCCAGCAGCGGACTGGGAGGCTACACCTTC
.	TRBV2	TRBJ2-5	.	CASSLPTAGQETQYF	TGTGCCAGCAGTCTACCTACGGCAGGGCAAGAGACCCAGTACTTC
.	TRBV7-3	TRBJ1-1	.	CASSLAKAAEAFF	TGTGCCAGCAGCTTAGCAAAGGCGGCTGAAGCTTTCTTT
.	TRBV5-8	TRBJ2-7	.	CASRQGRLSSYEQYF	TGTGCCAGCAGGCAGGGCCGTTTAAGCTCCTACGAGCAGTACTTC
.	TRBV19	TRBJ1-1	.	CAAQSGATEAFF	TGTGCCGCCCAGTCGGGTGCCACTGAAGCTTTCTTT
.	TRBV18	TRBJ2-4	TRBD2	CASSPSLDWTSGRNIQYF	TGTGCCAGCTCACCTTCGTTGGATTGGACTAGCGGCCGAAACATTCAGTACTTC